Listed below are T cell receptor beta chains from one sample, sequenced in a study of T cell repertoires in cytomegalovirus infection. TCRdb re-derived calls from the reads in MiXCR, one entry per CDR3 protein. The sample yields about 530,000 distinct CDR3 sequences, more than 25% seen once. The sequenced sample was PBMCs. The receptors were sampled from a human donor in good health (CMV status not recorded). Some clones in this sample may be carry-over from other donors' samples. Both conserved end residues are trimmed from each CDR3. D genes are given only for firm matches.

cdr3_aa v_call cdr3_length d_call j_call
ASSLRPGPGNEQF TRBV11-2 13 . TRBJ2-1
ASSPGRSGRARNNEQF TRBV6-2/TRBV6-3 16 TRBD2 TRBJ2-1
ASSRGGQGAYEQY TRBV28 13 TRBD1 TRBJ2-7
ASSQTGALSYEQN TRBV7-8 13 . TRBJ2-7
AISVGLPQGEQF TRBV10-3 12 . TRBJ2-1
ASSLGQGDAF TRBV5-6 10 TRBD1 TRBJ1-1
ASSSQGDNSPLH TRBV7-2 12 TRBD1 TRBJ1-6
ASSSLEGTGVSKGQF TRBV19 15 TRBD1 TRBJ2-1
ASSPSRGTGGYGYT TRBV27 14 TRBD1 TRBJ1-2
ASGTGLAGGNEQS TRBV12-5 13 TRBD2 TRBJ2-1
ASSLSRRGNEQF TRBV7-2 12 . TRBJ2-1
ASSTGLYNEQF TRBV12-3/TRBV12-4 11 TRBD2 TRBJ2-1
SATGGNGYT TRBV20-1 9 . TRBJ1-2
ASSLGTNNNEQF TRBV5-5 12 . TRBJ2-1
ATDGTNQPQH TRBV15 10 . TRBJ1-5
ATSPTGPPDYGYT TRBV24-1 13 TRBD1 TRBJ1-2
ASSDRDPNTGELF TRBV9 13 . TRBJ2-2
ASSLNHAIGGGSLGETQY TRBV7-6 18 . TRBJ2-5
ASSPNGGSYNEQF TRBV7-3 13 . TRBJ2-1
ASRGQEPTDTQY TRBV12-3/TRBV12-4 12 TRBD1 TRBJ2-3
AISGQLNYGYT TRBV10-3 11 . TRBJ1-2
ASRGYRGSEAF TRBV12-3/TRBV12-4 11 TRBD1 TRBJ1-1
ASSLIQRWGADVTEAF TRBV7-3 16 . TRBJ1-1
ASSRTSNYNEQF TRBV2 12 . TRBJ2-1
ASSPENYNSPLH TRBV7-6 12 . TRBJ1-6
ASSHQNYNEQF TRBV28 11 . TRBJ2-1